These 19 T cell receptor beta chains were sequenced from one sample in a study of cytomegalovirus exposure and HLA in healthy donors. Primers for the PCR totalled 60 Vbeta and 13 Jbeta. TCRdb keeps only in-frame clones here, not all; method: immunoSEQ multiplex PCR. The table shows under 150,000 clones, with 65% to 85% occurring only once. The specimen sequenced was PBMCs. The receptors here all came from a boy between 10 and 17 years old in good health and CMV-seronegative.

V usage is TRBV4-1 and J usage is TRBJ2-7; D is perhaps TRBD2 (6 bases). Germline CDR1 is MGHRA and CDR2 is YSYEKL. This CDR3 region has 16 residues. The V and J ends lost 0 bases and 2 bases respectively, with 14 bases between them. The CDR3 nucleotides read TGCGCCAGCAGCCAAGATCCCGAGGGAGGTACCTACGAGCAGTACTTC. Translation gives CASSQDPEGGTYEQYF.

The J gene is TRBJ1-5, the V gene TRBV7-2; 7 bases match TRBD1. Germline V gene lookup returns CDR1 SGHTA and CDR2 FQGNSA. Trimming took 3 bases from V and 4 from J; bases not matched to a gene: 6. This CDR3 is built from 15 residues. The DNA for the CDR3 is TGTGCCAGCAGCTTGGGGGACAGTTATAATCAGCCCCAGCATTTT. This gives the protein CASSLGDSYNQPQHF.

This clone was observed once. The V and J genes are TRBV30 and TRBJ2-5; D remains ambiguous. The CDR3 extends over 13 amino acids. With 0 bases removed from V and 7 bases from J, the gap between germline ends came to 12 bases. Germline assignment: CDR1 GTSNPN and CDR2 SVGIG (reference sequence). CDR3 residues: CAWSVAFSGTQYF. In DNA form, the CDR3 reads TGTGCCTGGAGTGTAGCCTTTTCGGGGACCCAGTACTTC. Full variable domain (outside the CDR3, taken from reference TRBV30 and TRBJ2-5): SQTIHQWPATLVQPVGSPLSLECTVEGTSNPNLYWYRQAAGRGLQLLFYSVGIGQISSEVPQNLSASRPQDRQFILSSKKLLLSDSGFYLCAWSVAFSGTQYFGPGTRLLVL.

This clone occurred once. V gene TRBV5-6 combines with J gene TRBJ1-4; D gene uncertain. The ends were cut back, 1 base at V and 8 bases at J, with 12 bases in the middle. The germline CDR1 and CDR2 sequences are SGHDT and YYEEEE. This CDR3 region has 14 residues. CDR3 DNA sequence: TGTGCCAGCAGCTTGAGAGGGTTAGGCGAAAAACTGTTTTTT. This codes for CASSLRGLGEKLFF.

V usage is TRBV7-9 and J usage is TRBJ2-7; 9 bases match TRBD2. Per the germline V gene, CDR1 is SEHNR and CDR2 is FQNEAQ (reference sequence). Germline trimming cut 5 bases from V and 3 bases from J; bases unmatched to any gene: 8. This CDR3 contains 15 residues. As DNA, the CDR3 is TGTGCCAGCAGCCCCCTGGGACTAGCTGACTACGAGCAGTACTTC. Translation gives CASSPLGLADYEQYF.

V and J are TRBV30 and TRBJ2-1, with 12 bases that match TRBD2. CDR3 length: 14 amino acids. With 5 bases clipped from V and 6 bases from J, the junction kept 5 bases outside the gene matches. Germline V gene sequence: CDR1 GTSNPN, CDR2 SVGIG (reference sequence). CDR3 loop: CAWATSGRSNEQFF. For the CDR3, the DNA is TGTGCCTGGGCTACTAGCGGGAGGTCCAATGAGCAGTTCTTC.

The chain carries TRBV5-4 and TRBJ1-1, with 8 bases fitting TRBD1. The CDR3 contains 14 residues. Trimming at V came to 7 bases and at J to 1 base, leaving 6 bases not matched to a gene. Germline loops: CDR1 SGHNT, CDR2 YYREEE (reference sequence). This chain's CDR3 is CASERQGSNTEAFF. The CDR3 DNA follows: TGTGCCAGCGAACGACAGGGGTCGAACACTGAAGCTTTCTTT. The full variable domain, in which reference TRBV5-4 and TRBJ1-1 provide the parts outside the CDR3, is ETGVTQSPTHLIKTRGQQVTLRCSSQSGHNTVSWYQQALGQGPQFIFQYYREEENGRGNFPPRFSGLQFPNYSSELNVNALELDDSALYLCASERQGSNTEAFFGQGTRLTVV.

The V and J genes are TRBV7-9 and TRBJ2-1; tentatively, D is TRBD2 (5 bases). Per the germline V gene, CDR1 is SEHNR and CDR2 is FQNEAQ (reference sequence). CDR3 length: 14 residues. V lost 5 bases and J lost 8, with 16 bases in between. This CDR3 reads CASSEGRRVDEQFF. The CDR3 DNA reads as TGTGCCAGCAGCGAGGGTAGGCGGGTCGATGAGCAGTTCTTC.

The rearrangement joins TRBV19 to TRBJ1-2, with D possibly being TRBD1 (6 bases). Germline-derived CDR1 and CDR2 are LNHDA and SQIVND (reference sequence). V was trimmed by 4 bases and J by 1 base, leaving 13 bases between them. The CDR3 spans 15 residues. The CDR3 reads CASSTGDTINYGYTF. CDR3 coding DNA: TGTGCCAGTAGTACTGGGGACACCATTAACTATGGCTACACCTTC.

V is TRBV4-1 and J is TRBJ2-3, with D possibly matching TRBD2 (5 bases). Germline values: CDR1 MGHRA, CDR2 YSYEKL. Trimming removed 4 bases at V and 2 bases at J, with 13 bases between. The CDR3 consists of 15 residues. The CDR3 region is CASSLLDYDTDTQYF. CDR3 in DNA: TGCGCCAGCAGCCTCTTAGACTATGACACAGATACGCAGTATTTT.

The rearrangement uses TRBV2 and TRBJ1-2, with D uncertain. Trimming shortened V by 1 base and J by 12 bases, and 15 bases separated the two germline ends. This CDR3 comprises 13 residues. From germline, CDR1 is SNHLY and CDR2 FYNNEI. The CDR3: CASSEGVPAGNTF. As DNA, the CDR3 is TGTGCCAGCAGTGAAGGGGTCCCAGCGGGCAACACCTTC.

This sequence joins TRBV7-3 and TRBJ2-1, with 10 bases lining up with TRBD2. The CDR3 is 14 amino acids. Trimming took 5 bases from V and 7 from J; bases not matched to a gene: 5. Looked up from germline, CDR1 is SGHTA and CDR2 is FQGTGA. This CDR3 reads CASSPGLASNEQFF. As DNA, the CDR3 is TGTGCCAGCAGCCCGGGACTAGCGTCGAATGAGCAGTTCTTC.

The chain links TRBV7-9 to TRBJ1-1; 8 bases match TRBD1. The CDR3 runs 14 residues. Germline V CDR1 and CDR2: SEHNR, FQNEAQ (reference sequence). The J segment lost 6 bases and the V segment lost 4 bases, leaving 7 bases of the junction unmatched. In DNA form, the CDR3 reads TGTGCCAGCAGCTCTCAAACAGGGGGTTCTGAAGCTTTCTTT. Encoded protein: CASSSQTGGSEAFF.

The chain employs TRBV6-5 and TRBJ1-5, with TRBD1 matching 7 bases. Germline lookup yields CDR1 MNHEY and CDR2 SVGAGI. The V and J ends lost 6 bases and 2 bases, in that order; junction bases with no gene match: 4. The CDR3 runs 14 residues. The CDR3: CASSEGAGNQPQHF. CDR3 DNA sequence: TGTGCCAGCAGCGAGGGGGCGGGCAATCAGCCCCAGCATTTT.

The chain combines TRBV9 with TRBJ2-5; D possibly corresponds to TRBD1 (5 bases). V gave up 3 bases and J gave up 0 bases, with 9 bases separating them. The CDR3 runs to 14 residues. The germline CDR1 and CDR2 sequences are SGDLS and YYNGEE. CDR3 region: CASSARAYQETQYF. Written as DNA, the CDR3 is TGTGCCAGCAGCGCCAGGGCGTACCAAGAGACCCAGTACTTC.

This clone was detected once. The J gene is TRBJ1-1, the V gene TRBV19, with 7 bases aligning to TRBD1. V trimming: 5 bases; J trimming: 1 base; junction bases outside the gene matches: 7. From germline, CDR1 is LNHDA and CDR2 SQIVND (reference sequence). This CDR3 is built from 15 residues. The CDR3 loop is CASSPRQGPNTEAFF. The CDR3 nucleotides read TGTGCCAGTAGTCCTCGACAGGGACCGAACACTGAAGCTTTCTTT.

This chain joins TRBV4-3 and TRBJ2-1, with 11 bases lining up with TRBD2. The CDR3 is made up of 17 amino acids. Germline CDR1 is LGHNA and CDR2 is YSLEER. V lost 1 base to trimming and J lost 7 bases; unmatched junction nucleotides: 9. The DNA of the CDR3 is TGCGCCAGCAGCCAAGGTGATAGCGGGAGGGCGAGAAATGAGCAGTTCTTC. It encodes CASSQGDSGRARNEQFF.

The chain carries TRBV6-4 and TRBJ2-3; tentative D call: TRBD1 (6 bases). The V end was cut by 4 bases, the J end by 3 bases, with 14 bases between. CDR3 length equals 15 residues. Germline-derived CDR1 and CDR2 are MRHNA and SNTAGT. The DNA for the CDR3 is TGTGCCAGCAGTGCGAAAGGGGGATGGACAGATACGCAGTATTTT. Translated: CASSAKGGWTDTQYF.

This clone has only a few counts. The chain carries TRBV6-5 and TRBJ2-5, with D maybe TRBD1 (6 bases). Germline CDR1 and CDR2: MNHEY and SVGAGI. Trimming removed 2 bases at V and 6 bases at J, with 19 bases between. The CDR3 extends over 16 amino acids. CDR3 in amino acids: CASSYLGQGIVKTQYF. CDR3 coding DNA: TGTGCCAGCAGTTACCTAGGCCAGGGGATTGTGAAGACCCAGTACTTC.